These 28 T cell receptor beta chains came from one sample sequenced in a study of human T cells and chemical hapten exposure. Documented time point: pre-sensitization, week 0. Stated treatment: therapeutic diphenylcyclopropenone sensitization with weekly scalp DPC. One entry per CDR3 protein results from TCRdb running MiXCR on the RACE reads. The data hold around 120,000 distinct CDR3 sequences, with 13% observed a single time. The sample was whole blood, taken in connection with sensitization to the hapten diphenylcyclopropenone (DPC). The receptors stem from a young woman with alopecia areata. Some clones in this sample may be carry-over from other donors' samples.

This clonotype was observed a handful of times. The chain employs TRBV2 and TRBJ2-7; no clear D gene. Trimming took 1 base from V and 2 from J, leaving 9 bases between them. Germline V gene lookup returns CDR1 SNHLY and CDR2 FYNNEI. This CDR3 spans 14 amino acids. This chain's CDR3 is CASSEVPSTYEQYF. CDR3 bases: TGTGCCAGCAGTGAAGTCCCCTCTACCTACGAGCAGTACTTC. Full variable domain (remainder filled in from reference TRBV2 and TRBJ2-7): EPEVTQTPSHQVTQMGQEVILRCVPISNHLYFYWYRQILGQKVEFLVSFYNNEISEKSEIFDDQFSVERPDGSNFTLKIRSTKLEDSAMYFCASSEVPSTYEQYFGPGTRLTVT.

The chain couples TRBV6-5 to TRBJ2-7; 10 bases are shared with TRBD1. The germline V gene encodes CDR1 MNHEY and CDR2 SVGAGI. The CDR3 sequence is 14 residues long. V shed 2 bases, J shed 5 bases, and the junction held 3 bases outside the gene matches. The CDR3 DNA reads as TGTGCCAGCAGTTACCGGGACAGGGGTCACGAGCAGTACTTC. Protein: CASSYRDRGHEQYF.

This clonotype was observed a few times. This sequence joins TRBV5-1 and TRBJ2-7, with D uncertain. The V gene's germline CDR1 is SGHRS and CDR2 YFSETQ. The CDR3 length is 14 residues. Trimming stripped 4 bases from V and 2 bases from J, with 13 bases between. The CDR3 protein is CASSETPGTYEQYF. The CDR3 coding sequence is TGCGCCAGCAGCGAAACGCCAGGTACCTACGAGCAGTACTTC.

The chain links TRBV7-8 to TRBJ2-3; unclear D gene. V was clipped by 1 base and J by 0 bases, with 11 bases between them. CDR1 and CDR2 from the germline V gene are SGHVS and FQNEAQ. This CDR3 contains 16 residues. In DNA, the CDR3 is TGTGCCAGCAGCTTAGGGGCCCCATTAAGCACAGATACGCAGTATTTT. Translation: CASSLGAPLSTDTQYF.

This clonotype occurred many times. The chain combines TRBV4-3 with TRBJ2-6; tentative D call: TRBD2 (5 bases). There are 15 residues in the CDR3. Germline CDR1 LGHNA, CDR2 YSLEER. With 4 bases removed from V and 1 base from J, the gap between germline ends came to 8 bases. CDR3 DNA: TGCGCCAGCAGCCCAACGGGATCTGGGGCCAACGTCCTGACTTTC. This gives the protein CASSPTGSGANVLTF.

A few counts support this clonotype. The V and J genes are TRBV9 and TRBJ2-2; D not resolved. Germline CDR1 and CDR2: SGDLS and YYNGEE. This CDR3 contains 13 residues. V was clipped by 4 bases and J by 7 bases, with 11 bases between them. DNA for the CDR3: TGTGCCAGCAGCTCCCAGGTGTACGGGGAGCTGTTTTTT. This codes for CASSSQVYGELFF.

This clonotype came up many times. The rearrangement joins TRBV20-1 to TRBJ1-1; 7 nucleotides line up with TRBD1. After removal of 0 bases from V and 5 bases from J, the junction contained 15 bases not matched to a gene. CDR1 DFQATT and CDR2 SNEGSKA come from the germline V gene (reference sequence). This CDR3 has 17 amino acids. The CDR3 sequence: CSARDDWTGPTGTEAFF. The CDR3 coding sequence is TGCAGTGCTAGAGATGATTGGACAGGACCCACGGGGACTGAAGCTTTCTTT.

This clonotype was counted ten times or more. The chain links TRBV30 to TRBJ1-1; no definite D call. CDR3 length: 14 amino acids. CDR1 and CDR2 (germline): GTSNPN, SVGIG (reference sequence). V shed 0 bases and J shed 4 bases, with 12 bases lying between them. This CDR3 is CAWSVALSGTEAFF. CDR3 DNA: TGTGCCTGGAGTGTGGCCCTTTCAGGCACTGAAGCTTTCTTT. Full variable domain (missing parts from reference TRBV30 and TRBJ1-1): SQTIHQWPATLVQPVGSPLSLECTVEGTSNPNLYWYRQAAGRGLQLLFYSVGIGQISSEVPQNLSASRPQDRQFILSSKKLLLSDSGFYLCAWSVALSGTEAFFGQGTRLTVV.

Points on this clonotype: At one end the junction does not follow the germline gene, possibly because of a read error. The CDR3: CASSQLGRDNPTTF. Here the CDR3 DNA reads TGTGCCAGCTCACAGTTGGGCCGCGACAATCCGACCACATTT. This chain joins TRBV18 and TRBJ2-2; unclear D gene. Looked up from germline, CDR1 is KGHSH and CDR2 is LQKENI. The CDR3 covers 14 residues.

The V gene is TRBV10-2, the J gene TRBJ1-1, with TRBD1 matching over 7 bases. Losses at the gene ends were 4 bases for V and 7 bases for J; bases not matched to a gene: 3. The CDR3 contains 12 residues. The germline CDR1 and CDR2 sequences are WSHSY and SAAADI. The CDR3 protein is CASSATGVEAFF. The CDR3 nucleotides read TGCGCCAGCAGTGCTACAGGGGTTGAAGCTTTCTTT.

V gene TRBV9 combines with J gene TRBJ1-3; D perhaps matches TRBD1 (5 bases). The CDR3 sequence is 13 residues long. Germline values: CDR1 SGDLS, CDR2 YYNGEE. The V end lost 0 bases, the J end lost 8 bases, and 9 bases lay between the germline ends. The CDR3 region is CASSVGQGDTIYF. In DNA form, the CDR3 reads TGTGCCAGCAGCGTAGGGCAGGGAGACACCATATATTTT.

Only a few counts were recorded for this clonotype. The rearrangement joins TRBV5-1 to TRBJ2-1; weak D call: TRBD2 (6 bases). V was cut by 4 bases and J by 4 bases, with 9 bases left in between. The CDR3 has 13 residues. Germline CDR1 reads SGHRS; CDR2 reads YFSETQ. CDR3 protein: CASSTDYYNEQFF. In DNA form, the CDR3 reads TGCGCCAGCAGCACGGACTATTACAATGAGCAGTTCTTC.

This clonotype was counted between two and nine times. J is TRBJ2-1 and V is TRBV20-1; maybe TRBD2 (7 bases). Trimming removed 4 bases from V and 2 bases from J, with 12 bases in between. Germline CDR1 and CDR2: DFQATT and SNEGSKA (reference sequence). This CDR3 is built from 14 residues. The CDR3 DNA is TGCAGTGCTAACCGGGGGGACACCTACAATGAGCAGTTCTTC. It is translated as CSANRGDTYNEQFF.

This clonotype was detected many times. The chain is built from TRBV7-9 and TRBJ2-5, with 8 bases that match TRBD1. This CDR3 is built from 16 residues. Germline V CDR1 and CDR2: SEHNR, FQNEAQ (reference sequence). V was pared by 3 bases and J by 2 bases, with 8 bases of the junction left unmatched. The CDR3 loop reads CASSFGDRGEQETQYF. The CDR3 DNA reads TGTGCCAGCAGCTTCGGAGACAGGGGAGAACAAGAGACCCAGTACTTC.

This sequence joins TRBV11-2 and TRBJ1-2; D unclear. Germline lookup yields CDR1 SGHAT and CDR2 FQNNGV. V lost 2 bases, J lost 8 bases, and 6 bases lay in between. The CDR3 spans 11 residues. CDR3 residues: CASSLRGGYTF. The CDR3 DNA reads as TGTGCCAGCAGCTTACGAGGCGGCTACACCTTC.

This clonotype was observed many times. V and J are TRBV29-1 and TRBJ1-1; D is perhaps TRBD1 (5 bases). V gave up 5 bases and J gave up 4 bases, with 17 bases separating them. This CDR3 is built from 14 residues. The germline gives CDR1 SQVTM, CDR2 ANQGSEA. The CDR3 DNA follows: TGCAGCGTTTGGCTCCCCCAAAGGGGCACTGAAGCTTTCTTT. Residues: CSVWLPQRGTEAFF.

This clonotype has only a few counts. This chain joins TRBV12-3 or TRBV12-4 and TRBJ2-1; the match to TRBD1 covers 12 bases. V gave up 0 bases and J gave up 5 bases; unmatched junction bases: 2. This CDR3 is 16 amino acids long. CDR3 sequence: CASSLAGTGGHNEQFF. CDR3 DNA: TGTGCCAGCAGTTTAGCCGGGACAGGGGGCCACAATGAGCAGTTCTTC.

The J gene is TRBJ2-7, the V gene TRBV18; a weak D match, TRBD1 (5 bases). V was trimmed by 8 bases and J by 0 bases, leaving 11 bases between them. The CDR3 has 13 amino acids. CDR1 is KGHSH, CDR2 LQKENI, per germline. The CDR3 loop reads CASQEGASYEQYF. The DNA for the CDR3 is TGTGCCAGCCAAGAAGGGGCCTCCTACGAGCAGTACTTC.

The chain joins TRBV28 to TRBJ1-5; no definite D call. The V end was cut by 2 bases, the J end by 3 bases, with 8 bases between. The length of the CDR3 is 14 residues. Per the germline V gene, CDR1 is MDHEN and CDR2 is SYDVKM. CDR3 loop: CASSLLPPNQPQHF. Here the CDR3 DNA reads TGTGCCAGCAGTTTACTTCCCCCCAATCAGCCCCAGCATTTT.

The rearrangement uses TRBV4-3 and TRBJ2-7; tentative D call: TRBD2 (5 bases). CDR3 size: 16 residues. Trimming shortened V by 3 bases and J by 0 bases, and 15 bases separated the two germline ends. Germline V gives CDR1 LGHNA, CDR2 YSLEER. This CDR3 is CASSQVIQRYSYEQYF. CDR3 bases: TGCGCCAGCAGCCAGGTAATACAGCGGTACTCCTACGAGCAGTACTTC.

This clonotype was seen more than once but under ten times. The CDR3 spells CASSKVTETQYF. The CDR3 region has the DNA TGTGCCAGCAGCAAAGTAACCGAGACCCAGTACTTC. This sequence joins TRBV21-1 and TRBJ2-5. TRBV21-1 is labeled a pseudogene. CDR3 length: 12 residues.

This clonotype was counted at least ten times. CDR3 residues: CASSIDSGGAVTQYF. The CDR3 DNA reads TGTGCCAGCAGTATCGATAGCGGGGGGGCCGTGACCCAGTACTTC. V gene TRBV28 combines with J gene TRBJ2-5; the match to TRBD2 covers 11 bases. Germline V gives CDR1 MDHEN, CDR2 SYDVKM. The CDR3 is made up of 15 amino acids. Trimming at V came to 5 bases and at J to 7 bases, leaving 9 bases not matched to a gene.

This clonotype has at least ten counts. The chain is built from TRBV4-3 and TRBJ2-3; 8 bases line up with TRBD2. V was pared by 0 bases and J by 4 bases, with 9 bases of the junction left unmatched. The CDR3 spans 17 residues. Germline-derived CDR1 and CDR2 are LGHNA and YSLEER. This chain's CDR3 is CASSQDPPAGASDTQYF. The CDR3 DNA follows: TGCGCCAGCAGCCAAGACCCCCCAGCGGGGGCCTCAGATACGCAGTATTTT.

This clonotype showed up just a few times. V is TRBV4-2 and J is TRBJ2-7; D gene ambiguous. The CDR3 sequence is 15 residues long. V was pared by 0 bases and J by 2 bases, with 11 bases between. Germline V gives CDR1 LGHNA, CDR2 YNFKEQ. The CDR3 DNA follows: TGTGCCAGCAGCCAAGATAAGGGCAGACCCTACGAGCAGTACTTC. Protein product: CASSQDKGRPYEQYF.

This rearrangement joins TRBV4-3 to TRBJ2-1; no reliable D call. Trimming left V 4 bases short and J 6 bases short, with 13 bases between. CDR1 and CDR2 (germline): LGHNA, YSLEER. This CDR3 region has 14 residues. The CDR3 loop reads CASSRSASGNEQFF. CDR3 nucleotide sequence: TGCGCCAGCAGCCGATCCGCTTCGGGCAATGAGCAGTTCTTC.

This clonotype was seen a few times. V usage is TRBV10-3 and J usage is TRBJ2-7; possible D gene TRBD2, 6 bases. The ends were cut back, 8 bases at V and 0 bases at J, with 14 bases in the middle. Germline V gene data show CDR1 as ENHRY and CDR2 as SYGVKD. The CDR3 is made up of 14 amino acids. Here the CDR3 reads CAISSRETSYEQYF. The CDR3 DNA follows: TGTGCCATCTCATCCCGGGAGACCTCCTACGAGCAGTACTTC.

V usage is TRBV4-2 and J usage is TRBJ1-1, with D perhaps TRBD1 (5 bases). Germline V gene data show CDR1 as LGHNA and CDR2 as YNFKEQ. Trimming shortened V by 2 bases and J by 11 bases, and 18 bases separated the two germline ends. CDR3 length equals 14 residues. CDR3 in amino acids: CASSQRGRGWNAFF. Here the CDR3 DNA reads TGTGCCAGCAGCCAAAGGGGTCGGGGCTGGAACGCTTTCTTT.

The rearrangement joins TRBV27 to TRBJ2-5; D is possibly TRBD2 (7 bases). The CDR3 consists of 15 residues. V was trimmed by 5 bases and J by 2 bases, leaving 15 bases between them. Germline values: CDR1 MNHEY, CDR2 SMNVEV (reference sequence). Here the CDR3 DNA reads TGTGCCAGCAGTCGGGGGGCCTTGGAGCAAGAGACCCAGTACTTC. As protein: CASSRGALEQETQYF.